The 20 T cell receptor beta chains below were found in one sample sequenced in a study of PD-L1 blockade in urothelial cancer. Sample time point: peripheral blood 6 weeks after treatment start. Only in-frame clones appear in the TCRdb table, and some are missing; sequencing was by immunoSEQ multiplex PCR. The sample includes fewer than 25,000 clones, around four fifths of them seen just once. Sequencing used PBMCs, obtained around atezolizumab (anti-PD-L1) treatment. These receptors were taken from a man in his fifties or sixties with urothelial cancer.

This clone turned up a few times. The chain recombines TRBV16 with TRBJ1-1, with D maybe TRBD1 (6 bases). The germline V gene has CDR1 KGHSY and CDR2 FQNENV. The CDR3 covers 16 residues. The germline V and J ends were trimmed by 2 bases and 2 bases, with 15 bases remaining between them. The DNA of the CDR3 is TGTGCCAGCAGCCAAGGGGGGGGCAGGAGAAACACTGAAGCTTTCTTT. Translating it yields CASSQGGGRRNTEAFF.

This clone was observed a single time. This sequence joins TRBV5-4 and TRBJ2-2, with D tentatively TRBD1 (6 bases). The CDR3 totals 15 residues. V was clipped by 5 bases and J by 0 bases, with 11 bases between them. From germline, CDR1 is SGHNT and CDR2 YYREEE (reference sequence). The CDR3 here is CASSKDSSNTGELFF. As DNA, the CDR3 is TGTGCCAGCAGTAAGGACAGTTCGAACACCGGGGAGCTGTTTTTT.

The CDR3 sequence: CATSRDRLAYNEQFF. In nucleotides, the CDR3 is TGTGCCACCAGCAGAGATAGGCTAGCGTACAATGAGCAGTTCTTC. The chain combines TRBV15 with TRBJ2-1; weak D call: TRBD2 (6 bases). CDR3 size: 15 residues. V was clipped by 0 bases and J by 4 bases, with 10 bases between them. The germline V gene encodes CDR1 LNHNV and CDR2 YYDKDF (reference sequence).

In its sample, this clone was seen once. J is TRBJ1-2 and V is TRBV5-1; D is undetermined. The CDR3 length is 13 residues. CDR1 SGHRS and CDR2 YFSETQ come from the germline V gene. The V end was cut by 0 bases, the J end by 5 bases, with 8 bases between. The CDR3 region is CASSLGAGYGYTF. For the CDR3, the DNA is TGCGCCAGCAGCTTGGGGGCCGGATATGGCTACACCTTC.

V is TRBV5-5 and J is TRBJ2-3; the match to TRBD1 covers 8 bases. The CDR3 extends over 12 amino acids. Trimming at V came to 6 bases and at J to 13 bases, leaving 10 bases not matched to a gene. Germline lookup yields CDR1 SGHKS and CDR2 YYEKEE (reference sequence). The CDR3 protein is CASKADRVSEYF. For the CDR3, the DNA is TGTGCCAGCAAGGCGGACAGGGTGTCCGAGTATTTT.

This chain joins TRBV7-9 and TRBJ2-6; D gene unclear. The V end lost 2 bases, the J end lost 0 bases, and 8 bases lay between the germline ends. This CDR3 region has 16 residues. CDR1 and CDR2 from the germline V gene are SEHNR and FQNEAQ (reference sequence). Here the CDR3 reads CASSLMEISGANVLTF. The CDR3 DNA reads as TGTGCCAGCAGCTTAATGGAGATCTCTGGGGCCAACGTCCTGACTTTC.

This clone occurred once. Other nucleotide sequences in the sample specify the same CDR3. The rearrangement uses TRBV5-1 and TRBJ2-5, with 15 bases aligning to TRBD2. V dropped 4 bases and J dropped 4; count of bases not matched to a gene: 2. Germline loops: CDR1 SGHRS, CDR2 YFSETQ. The CDR3 covers 15 residues. The CDR3 bases are TGCGCCAGCAGCCCGGGACTAGCGGGGGGAGAGACCCAGTACTTC. Its protein product is CASSPGLAGGETQYF.

This clone showed up just once. The chain links TRBV6-6 to TRBJ2-3; 7 bases agree with TRBD1. J gave up 2 bases and V 6 bases, and 8 bases lay outside the gene matches. The CDR3 extends over 15 amino acids. Germline V CDR1 and CDR2: MNHNY, SVGAGI (reference sequence). CDR3 sequence: CASSPGQAFTDTQYF. CDR3 DNA sequence: TGTGCCAGCAGCCCAGGACAGGCCTTCACAGATACGCAGTATTTT.

The chain couples TRBV18 to TRBJ2-7; 9 positions match TRBD1. The CDR3 sequence is 15 residues long. The V gene end was trimmed by 2 bases and the J gene end by 4 bases; junction bases not matched to a gene: 6. CDR1 KGHSH and CDR2 LQKENI come from the germline V gene. The CDR3, as DNA: TGTGCCAGCTCACCAGGGACAGGGTTATTTTACGAGCAGTACTTC. This gives the protein CASSPGTGLFYEQYF.

The J gene is TRBJ2-2, the V gene TRBV19; D uncertain. The CDR3 consists of 13 residues. Germline loops: CDR1 LNHDA, CDR2 SQIVND (reference sequence). V was pared by 7 bases and J by 6 bases, with 12 bases between. The CDR3 DNA reads TGTGCCAGTATGCTAGGAGAGGCCGGGGAGCTGTTTTTT. Its translation: CASMLGEAGELFF.

This chain joins TRBV7-9 and TRBJ1-6, with 7 bases identical to TRBD1. The length of the CDR3 is 14 residues. With 3 bases clipped from V and 6 bases from J, the junction kept 2 bases outside the gene matches. CDR1 and CDR2 (germline): SEHNR, FQNEAQ (reference sequence). The CDR3 coding sequence is TGTGCCAGCAGCTTGGGACAGATTAATTCACCCCTCCACTTT. Translating gives CASSLGQINSPLHF.

The chain has TRBV27 and TRBJ2-1, with 8 bases fitting TRBD2. CDR1 is MNHEY, CDR2 SMNVEV, per germline (reference sequence). CDR3 length: 15 amino acids. V was pared by 4 bases and J by 8 bases, with 10 bases of the junction left unmatched. CDR3 coding DNA: TGTGCCAGCAGTTACGGGACTAGTGGGTACGATGAGCAGTTCTTC. Translated, it gives CASSYGTSGYDEQFF.

The V gene is TRBV6-5, the J gene TRBJ1-1, with 8 bases aligning to TRBD1. The length of the CDR3 is 15 residues. Germline lookup yields CDR1 MNHEY and CDR2 SVGAGI. J was trimmed by 2 bases and V by 6 bases; bases with no gene match: 8. The CDR3 reads CASSPLAGGNTEAFF. The CDR3 DNA reads TGTGCCAGCAGCCCATTAGCAGGGGGCAACACTGAAGCTTTCTTT.

This chain uses TRBV6-6 with TRBJ2-2, with TRBD1 matching 9 bases. Germline V gene data show CDR1 as MNHNY and CDR2 as SVGAGI (reference sequence). This CDR3 region has 15 residues. V lost 7 bases, J lost 5 bases, and 8 bases stayed unmatched. The CDR3 reads CASTENRGQTGELFF. DNA for the CDR3: TGTGCCAGCACTGAAAACAGGGGGCAGACCGGGGAGCTGTTTTTT.

The V gene is TRBV15, the J gene TRBJ2-3, with 9 bases that match TRBD2. CDR3 length equals 15 residues. V dropped 0 bases and J dropped 4; count of bases not matched to a gene: 2. Germline values: CDR1 LNHNV, CDR2 YYDKDF (reference sequence). The CDR3 is CATSRDAGGADTQYF. CDR3 sequence (DNA): TGTGCCACCAGCAGAGATGCGGGGGGGGCAGATACGCAGTATTTT.

The chain links TRBV2 to TRBJ2-2; unclear D gene. CDR3 length: 15 amino acids. Trimming pared 2 bases from V and 0 bases from J, leaving 7 bases between. CDR1 SNHLY and CDR2 FYNNEI come from the germline V gene. The CDR3 loop reads CASSELQANTGELFF. CDR3 nucleotide sequence: TGTGCCAGCAGTGAACTTCAGGCGAACACCGGGGAGCTGTTTTTT.

The chain combines TRBV19 with TRBJ2-3; TRBD1 agrees at 9 bases. V was clipped by 1 base and J by 5 bases; unmatched bases: 4. The V gene's germline CDR1 is LNHDA and CDR2 SQIVND (reference sequence). The CDR3 length is 15 residues. In DNA, the CDR3 is TGTGCCAGTAGTATAGGACAGGGGGAGCGAGATACGCAGTATTTT. Translated: CASSIGQGERDTQYF.

This sequence joins TRBV7-8 and TRBJ2-5, with 10 nucleotides matching TRBD2. V dropped 3 bases and J dropped 5; count of bases not matched to a gene: 15. Germline V gives CDR1 SGHVS, CDR2 FQNEAQ. This CDR3 has 18 residues. The CDR3: CASSLVGAGGQNSETQYF. The DNA of the CDR3 is TGTGCCAGCAGCTTGGTCGGAGCGGGGGGGCAGAATAGCGAGACCCAGTACTTC.

This chain's CDR3 is CASSQDLIAGATGELFF. CDR3 bases: TGTGCCAGCAGCCAAGATCTGATAGCGGGGGCCACCGGGGAGCTGTTTTTT. This chain links TRBV14 with TRBJ2-2; TRBD2 agrees at 9 bases. Germline CDR1 is SGHDN and CDR2 is FVKESK. The CDR3 sequence is 17 residues long. Losses at the gene ends were 0 bases for V and 4 bases for J; bases not matched to a gene: 6. Full variable domain (remainder filled in from reference TRBV14 and TRBJ2-2): EAGVTQFPSHSVIEKGQTVTLRCDPISGHDNLYWYRRVMGKEIKFLLHFVKESKQDESGMPNNRFLAERTGGTYSTLKVQPAELEDSGVYFCASSQDLIAGATGELFFGEGSRLTVL.

CDR3 protein: CASTPGSGRANEQFF. For the CDR3, the DNA is TGCGCCAGCACCCCCGGTAGCGGGAGGGCAAATGAGCAGTTCTTC. The chain joins TRBV5-1 to TRBJ2-1; 11 bases are a match to TRBD2. This CDR3 has 15 residues. CDR1 is SGHRS and CDR2 is YFSETQ in the germline V gene. The V gene end was trimmed by 6 bases and the J gene end by 7 bases; junction bases not matched to a gene: 9.